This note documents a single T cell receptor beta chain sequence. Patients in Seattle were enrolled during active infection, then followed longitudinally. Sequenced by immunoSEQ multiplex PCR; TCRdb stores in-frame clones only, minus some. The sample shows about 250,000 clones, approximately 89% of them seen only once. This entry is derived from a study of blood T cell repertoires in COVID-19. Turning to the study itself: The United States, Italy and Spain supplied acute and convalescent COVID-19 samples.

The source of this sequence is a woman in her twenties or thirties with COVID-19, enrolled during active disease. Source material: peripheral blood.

CDR3 loop: CASSLGTGGRQNYGYTF. DNA of the CDR3: TGTGCCAGCAGCCTCGGGACGGGGGGCCGACAAAACTATGGCTACACCTTC. The genes are TRBV5-6 and TRBJ1-2; possible D gene TRBD1, 6 bases. Trimming shortened V by 4 bases and J by 2 bases, and 21 bases separated the two germline ends. CDR3 length: 17 residues. Per the germline V gene, CDR1 is SGHDT and CDR2 is YYEEEE.